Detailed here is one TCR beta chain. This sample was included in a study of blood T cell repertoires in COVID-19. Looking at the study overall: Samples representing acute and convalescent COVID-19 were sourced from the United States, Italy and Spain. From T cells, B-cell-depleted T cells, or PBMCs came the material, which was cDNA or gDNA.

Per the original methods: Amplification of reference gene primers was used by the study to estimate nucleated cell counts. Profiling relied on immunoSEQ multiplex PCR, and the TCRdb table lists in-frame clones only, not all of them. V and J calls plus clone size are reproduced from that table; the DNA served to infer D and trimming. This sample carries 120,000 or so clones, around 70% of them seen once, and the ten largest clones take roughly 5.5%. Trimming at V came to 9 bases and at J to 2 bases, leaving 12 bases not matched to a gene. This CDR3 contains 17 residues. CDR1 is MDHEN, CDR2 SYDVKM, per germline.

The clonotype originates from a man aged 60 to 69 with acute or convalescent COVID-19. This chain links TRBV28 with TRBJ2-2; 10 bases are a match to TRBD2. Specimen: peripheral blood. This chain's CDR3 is CASLGSSGRPNTGELFF. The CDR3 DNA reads TGTGCCAGTCTAGGGTCTAGCGGGAGACCCAACACCGGGGAGCTGTTTTTT.